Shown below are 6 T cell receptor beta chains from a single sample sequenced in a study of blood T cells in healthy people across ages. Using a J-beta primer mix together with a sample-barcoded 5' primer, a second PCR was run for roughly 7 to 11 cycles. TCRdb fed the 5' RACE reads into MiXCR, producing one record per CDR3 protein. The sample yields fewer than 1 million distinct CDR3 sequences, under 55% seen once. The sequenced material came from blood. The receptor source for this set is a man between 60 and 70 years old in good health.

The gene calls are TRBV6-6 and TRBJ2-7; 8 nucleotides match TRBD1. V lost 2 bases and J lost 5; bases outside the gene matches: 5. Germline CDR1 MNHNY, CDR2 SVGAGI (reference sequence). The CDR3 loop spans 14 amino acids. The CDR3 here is CASSYRSGGDEQYF. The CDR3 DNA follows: TGTGCCAGCAGTTACCGGTCAGGGGGCGACGAGCAGTACTTC.

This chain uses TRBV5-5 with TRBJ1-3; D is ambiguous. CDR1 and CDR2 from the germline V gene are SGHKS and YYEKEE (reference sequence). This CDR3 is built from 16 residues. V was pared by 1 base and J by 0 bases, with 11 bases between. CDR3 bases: TGTGCCAGCAGCTTGCGTACGGGGTACTCTGGAAACACCATATATTTT. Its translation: CASSLRTGYSGNTIYF.

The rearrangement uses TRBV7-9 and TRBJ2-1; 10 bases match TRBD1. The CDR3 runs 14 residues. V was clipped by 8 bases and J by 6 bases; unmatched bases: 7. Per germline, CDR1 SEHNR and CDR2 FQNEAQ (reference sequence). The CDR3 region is CASEGQGFPNEQFF. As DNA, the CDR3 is TGTGCCAGCGAGGGACAGGGGTTTCCCAATGAGCAGTTCTTC.

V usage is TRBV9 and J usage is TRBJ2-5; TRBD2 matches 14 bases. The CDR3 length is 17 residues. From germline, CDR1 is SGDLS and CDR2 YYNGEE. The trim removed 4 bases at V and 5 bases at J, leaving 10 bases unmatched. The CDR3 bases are TGTGCCAGCAGCAAGACTAGCGGGGGGGCGAGGTGGGAGACCCAGTACTTC. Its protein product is CASSKTSGGARWETQYF.

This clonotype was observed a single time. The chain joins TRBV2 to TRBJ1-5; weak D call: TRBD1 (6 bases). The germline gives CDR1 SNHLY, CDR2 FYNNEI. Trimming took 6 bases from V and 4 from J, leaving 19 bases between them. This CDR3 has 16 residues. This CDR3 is CASSPQTGTRNQPQHF. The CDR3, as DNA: TGTGCCAGCAGCCCCCAAACCGGGACAAGAAATCAGCCCCAGCATTTT.

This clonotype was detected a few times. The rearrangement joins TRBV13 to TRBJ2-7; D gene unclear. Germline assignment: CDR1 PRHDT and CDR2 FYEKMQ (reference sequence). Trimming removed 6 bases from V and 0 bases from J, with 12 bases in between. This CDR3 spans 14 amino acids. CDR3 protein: CASSVNGPSYEQYF. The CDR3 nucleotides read TGTGCCAGCAGTGTTAATGGGCCCTCCTACGAGCAGTACTTC.